This T cell receptor (beta chain) was identified in a study of cytomegalovirus exposure and HLA in healthy donors. Details on this clone: Its target is unknown.

CDR3 length equals 16 residues. V was trimmed by 2 bases and J by 1 base, leaving 14 bases between them. Germline CDR1 reads LGHNA; CDR2 reads YNFKEQ. The PCR ran on 60 Vbeta and 13 Jbeta primers. Repertoires were generated with immunoSEQ multiplex PCR, while TCRdb's copy carries only in-frame clones and drops some. The sample comprises some 160,000 clones, more than 80% of which are singletons, and 3.5% to 5.5% rests with the top ten. Study observations and caveats: Cytomegalovirus-associated status was assigned to some 160 TCR beta chains. In a later analysis, across HLA loci, associated TCR counts were highest for DRB1, lowest for HLA-C.

J is TRBJ1-1 and V is TRBV4-2, with D possibly being TRBD1 (6 bases). The sample consisted of PBMCs. The clonotype originates from a woman aged 40 to 49 in good health and CMV-seropositive. CDR3 sequence reads: CASSQSRGRTNTEAFF. The CDR3 DNA sequence: TGTGCCAGCAGCCAATCCAGGGGTCGGACGAACACTGAAGCTTTCTTT.